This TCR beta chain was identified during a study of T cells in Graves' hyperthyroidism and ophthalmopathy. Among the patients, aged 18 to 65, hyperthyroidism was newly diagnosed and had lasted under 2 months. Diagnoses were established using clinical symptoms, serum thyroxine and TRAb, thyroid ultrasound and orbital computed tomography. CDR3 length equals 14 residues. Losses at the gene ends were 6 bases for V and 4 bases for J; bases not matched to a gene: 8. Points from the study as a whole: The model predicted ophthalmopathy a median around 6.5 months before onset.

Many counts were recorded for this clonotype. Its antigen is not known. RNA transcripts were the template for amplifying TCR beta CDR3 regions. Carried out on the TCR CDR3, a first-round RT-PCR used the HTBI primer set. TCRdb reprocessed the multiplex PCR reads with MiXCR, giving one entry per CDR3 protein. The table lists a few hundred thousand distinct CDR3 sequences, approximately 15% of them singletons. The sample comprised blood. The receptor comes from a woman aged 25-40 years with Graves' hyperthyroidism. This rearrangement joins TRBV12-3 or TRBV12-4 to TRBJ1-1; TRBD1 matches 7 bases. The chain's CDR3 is CASSPRQGGTEAFF. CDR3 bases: TGTGCCAGCAGCCCTAGACAGGGCGGCACTGAAGCTTTCTTT.